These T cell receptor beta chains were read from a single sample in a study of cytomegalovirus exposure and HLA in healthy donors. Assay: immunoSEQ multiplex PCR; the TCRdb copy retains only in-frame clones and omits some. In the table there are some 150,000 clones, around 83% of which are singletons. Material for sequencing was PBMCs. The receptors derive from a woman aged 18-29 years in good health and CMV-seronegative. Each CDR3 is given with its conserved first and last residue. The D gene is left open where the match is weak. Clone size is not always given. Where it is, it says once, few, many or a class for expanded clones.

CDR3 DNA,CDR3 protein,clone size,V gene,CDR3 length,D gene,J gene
TGTGCCAGCAGTTACGATGTCGAGCAGTACTTC,CASSYDVEQYF,NA,TRBV6-6,11,NA,TRBJ2-7
TGTGCCAGCAGTTCGATGGGGGCCGGTAATTCACCCCTCCACTTT,CASSSMGAGNSPLHF,NA,TRBV7-8,15,NA,TRBJ1-6
TGTGCCAGCAGCCCGATTCTTACTAGGCGGGAGACGGGTACGCAGTATTTT,CASSPILTRRETGTQYF,NA,TRBV11-2,17,TRBD2,TRBJ2-3
TGTGCCAGCAGCTTAGTTCGGGCAGGACGGGGGGGGCCCCAGCATTTT,CASSLVRAGRGGPQHF,NA,TRBV7-2,16,NA,TRBJ1-5
TGTGCCAGTAGCCCTGACAGTTATAGCAATCAGCCCCAGCATTTT,CASSPDSYSNQPQHF,NA,TRBV19,15,NA,TRBJ1-5
TGTGCCAGCAGCCCACGACAGGGGGGAGATACGCAGTATTTT,CASSPRQGGDTQYF,NA,TRBV11-3,14,TRBD1,TRBJ2-3
TGTGCCAGCAGCCGGGGAGGCCTTCAGGGAAAAGAGACCCAGTACTTC,CASSRGGLQGKETQYF,NA,TRBV28,16,NA,TRBJ2-5
TGTGCCAGCAGCTCCGGGACAGGGACAGAGATCCAGTACTTC,CASSSGTGTEIQYF,NA,TRBV7-9,14,TRBD1,TRBJ2-5
TGCAGCGTCACACAGGGTGGCTACGAGCAGTACTTC,CSVTQGGYEQYF,NA,TRBV29-1,12,NA,TRBJ2-7
TGTGCCAGCAGCTTAAGTTGGTCATCGGTCGTCGCTTTCTTT,CASSLSWSSVVAFF,once,TRBV11-2,14,NA,TRBJ1-1
TGTGCCAGCAGTTTCCCAGGGGGGGAGCAGTACTTC,CASSFPGGEQYF,NA,TRBV28,12,NA,TRBJ2-7
TGTGCCAGCTCGTCCAGTACAGGGGCGATATCAGTTAACACCATATATTTT,CASSSSTGAISVNTIYF,NA,TRBV18,17,TRBD1,TRBJ1-3
TGTGCCAGCAGCAGCGGGCAAGAGACCCAGTACTTC,CASSSGQETQYF,NA,TRBV28,12,NA,TRBJ2-5
TGTGCCAGCAGTGAATGGACAGGCGGGACTGAAGCTTTCTTT,CASSEWTGGTEAFF,NA,TRBV2,14,TRBD1,TRBJ1-1
TGTGCCAGCAGTGGTGGGCTATACTATGGCTACACCTTC,CASSGGLYYGYTF,NA,TRBV25-1,13,NA,TRBJ1-2
TGCGCCAGCAGCTTGGAAAATCTCGGGGGAAACACCATATATTTT,CASSLENLGGNTIYF,NA,TRBV5-1,15,NA,TRBJ1-3